This entry features one T cell receptor (beta chain) sequence. The sample belongs to a study of cytomegalovirus exposure and HLA in healthy donors. The germline CDR1 and CDR2 sequences are SGHVS and FQNEAQ. V lost 5 bases to trimming and J lost 2 bases; unmatched junction nucleotides: 7. The CDR3 consists of 15 residues. The PCR was carried out with 60 Vbeta primers and 13 Jbeta primers. Measured with immunoSEQ multiplex PCR; TCRdb has only the in-frame clones, and not every one. The table has about 100,000 clones, approximately 85% seen once. Sequencing input: PBMCs. The chain combines TRBV7-8 with TRBJ2-7, with 9 bases fitting TRBD1. The receptor was derived from a young man in good health and CMV-seronegative. CDR3 loop: CASSGRRTGAYEQYF. CDR3 nucleotides: TGTGCCAGCAGCGGTCGGAGGACAGGGGCCTACGAGCAGTACTTC. Full variable domain (remainder filled in from reference TRBV7-8 and TRBJ2-7): GAGVSQSPRYKVAKRGQDVALRCDPISGHVSLFWYQQALGQGPEFLTYFQNEAQLDKSGLPSDRFFAERPEGSVSTLKIQRTQQEDSAVYLCASSGRRTGAYEQYFGPGTRLTVT.